Below, 5 T cell receptor beta chains from the same sample are listed, as sequenced in a study of identical twins. TCRdb used MiXCR to reprocess the 5' RACE reads, holding one entry per CDR3 protein. The sample holds 450,000 or so distinct CDR3 sequences, approximately 15% seen once. These data are also associated with another study on yellow fever vaccine responses in identical twins.

The specimen was CD4+ T cells sorted from blood. Receptors originate from a woman aged 18 to 35 in good health.

V gene TRBV5-1 combines with J gene TRBJ1-4; the D gene is possibly TRBD1 (6 bases). The CDR3 has 14 amino acids. Germline V lookup: CDR1 SGHRS, CDR2 YFSETQ. The V gene lost 6 bases and the J gene lost 7 bases, with 16 bases spanning the gap. The CDR3 DNA reads TGCGCCAGCACTCCTGGGACACGCGGTGAAAAACTGTTTTTT. Amino acids: CASTPGTRGEKLFF.

This clonotype was picked up a small number of times. V is TRBV20-1 and J is TRBJ2-1; TRBD2 agrees at 11 bases. This CDR3 region has 15 residues. Germline V CDR1 and CDR2: DFQATT, SNEGSKA (reference sequence). V lost 5 bases, J lost 3 bases, and 6 bases stayed unmatched. CDR3 bases: TGCAGTGCTGCTCCTACTAGCGGGGGCTACAATGAGCAGTTCTTC. It specifies CSAAPTSGGYNEQFF.

The V gene is TRBV3-1, the J gene TRBJ2-1, with 7 bases that match TRBD1. The V segment lost 1 base and the J segment 9 bases; nucleotides outside the gene matches: 9. Germline CDR1 LGHDT, CDR2 YNNKEL (reference sequence). The CDR3 has 15 residues. DNA of the CDR3: TGTGCCAGCAGCCAAGTAATGAGAGGGGGCGGTGAGCAGTTCTTC. Its translation: CASSQVMRGGGEQFF.

The rearrangement links TRBV12-3 or TRBV12-4 to TRBJ2-5, with D perhaps TRBD2 (6 bases). V dropped 6 bases and J dropped 4 bases, with 15 bases sitting between them. The CDR3 has 14 residues. The CDR3 coding sequence is TGTGCCAGCAGGCTCTTGGCGGGGCGAGAGACCCAGTACTTC. This translates into CASRLLAGRETQYF.

This clonotype has a handful of counts. The V and J genes are TRBV20-1 and TRBJ2-7; tentatively, D is TRBD1 or TRBD2 (5 bases each). The CDR3 is 15 residues long. V was pared by 4 bases and J by 4 bases, with 20 bases between. CDR1 is DFQATT, CDR2 SNEGSKA, per germline (reference sequence). CDR3 coding DNA: TGCAGTGCTAAAGCCGTTGAGGGGCCCCTTTACGAGCAGTACTTC. Its protein is CSAKAVEGPLYEQYF.